This is a list of T cell receptor beta chains from one sample in a study of blood T cell repertoires in COVID-19. Assay used: immunoSEQ multiplex PCR; TCRdb lists only in-frame clones, some missing. The sample carries approximately 300,000 clones, 85% to 90% recorded once. Sequencing used peripheral blood. The receptors here all came from a woman in her thirties or forties with COVID-19, enrolled during active disease. The CDR3 runs from the conserved cysteine through the conserved F or W. A D gene is named only where the DNA matches it firmly. Clone size appears in some rows only: once, few, many, or a class for an expanded clone.

abundance: .
d_gene: TRBD2
j_gene: TRBJ2-3
v_gene: TRBV6-2/TRBV6-3
CDR3aa: CASSSLAGGPTDTQYF
CDR3nt: TGTGCCAGCAGTTCCCTAGCGGGAGGCCCCACAGATACGCAGTATTTT

abundance: .
d_gene: .
j_gene: TRBJ2-5
v_gene: TRBV29-1
CDR3aa: CSVEVGSQETQYF
CDR3nt: TGCAGCGTTGAAGTGGGCAGCCAAGAGACCCAGTACTTC

abundance: .
d_gene: TRBD1
j_gene: TRBJ1-2
v_gene: TRBV30
CDR3aa: CAWSVDRATNYGYTF
CDR3nt: TGTGCCTGGAGTGTAGACAGGGCCACTAACTATGGCTACACCTTC

abundance: .
d_gene: .
j_gene: TRBJ1-1
v_gene: TRBV28
CDR3aa: CASSLEGGWTEAFF
CDR3nt: TGTGCCAGCAGTTTAGAGGGGGGGTGGACTGAAGCTTTCTTT

abundance: .
d_gene: .
j_gene: TRBJ1-2
v_gene: TRBV20-1
CDR3aa: CSASDRQGGFHSGYTF
CDR3nt: TGCAGTGCTAGTGATCGGCAGGGTGGATTTCATAGTGGCTACACCTTC

abundance: .
d_gene: TRBD1
j_gene: TRBJ1-1
v_gene: TRBV18
CDR3aa: CASSPDRMNTEAFF
CDR3nt: TGTGCCAGCTCACCGGACAGGATGAACACTGAAGCTTTCTTT

abundance: .
d_gene: .
j_gene: TRBJ1-3
v_gene: TRBV18
CDR3aa: CASSPDMDGNTIYF
CDR3nt: TGTGCCAGCTCACCAGACATGGATGGAAACACCATATATTTT

abundance: .
d_gene: .
j_gene: TRBJ1-1
v_gene: TRBV20-1
CDR3aa: CSASPGVITEAFF
CDR3nt: TGCAGTGCTAGTCCAGGGGTAATCACTGAAGCTTTCTTT

abundance: .
d_gene: TRBD1
j_gene: TRBJ1-5
v_gene: TRBV28
CDR3aa: CASSFRTGNQPQHF
CDR3nt: TGTGCCAGCAGTTTCAGGACAGGGAATCAGCCCCAGCATTTT

abundance: .
d_gene: TRBD1
j_gene: TRBJ1-4
v_gene: TRBV5-1
CDR3aa: CASRSGTGDEKLFF
CDR3nt: TGCGCCAGCAGGTCCGGGACAGGGGATGAAAAACTGTTTTTT

abundance: .
d_gene: .
j_gene: TRBJ1-4
v_gene: TRBV11-2
CDR3aa: CASSLDVGATNEKLFF
CDR3nt: TGTGCCAGCAGCTTAGATGTCGGTGCAACTAATGAAAAACTGTTTTTT

abundance: .
d_gene: .
j_gene: TRBJ1-1
v_gene: TRBV29-1
CDR3aa: CSASTGTNTEAFF
CDR3nt: TGCAGCGCATCAACAGGGACGAACACTGAAGCTTTCTTT

abundance: .
d_gene: .
j_gene: TRBJ1-2
v_gene: TRBV6-1
CDR3aa: CASSEAMETVGYTF
CDR3nt: TGTGCCAGCAGTGAAGCAATGGAGACAGTAGGCTACACCTTC

abundance: few
d_gene: .
j_gene: TRBJ1-4
v_gene: TRBV5-4
CDR3aa: CASSLGGVATNEKLFF
CDR3nt: TGTGCCAGCAGCCTGGGGGGGGTAGCAACTAATGAAAAACTGTTTTTT

abundance: .
d_gene: .
j_gene: TRBJ2-3
v_gene: TRBV7-2
CDR3aa: CASSPGGNTQYF
CDR3nt: TGTGCCAGCAGCCCAGGGGGGAATACGCAGTATTTT

abundance: .
d_gene: TRBD2
j_gene: TRBJ2-1
v_gene: TRBV7-8
CDR3aa: CASSLGLGGEQFF
CDR3nt: TGTGCCAGCAGCTTGGGACTAGGGGGTGAGCAGTTCTTC

abundance: few
d_gene: .
j_gene: TRBJ1-2
v_gene: TRBV30
CDR3aa: CAWRADRSYGYTF
CDR3nt: TGTGCCTGGAGAGCCGACAGGAGCTATGGCTACACCTTC

abundance: once
d_gene: .
j_gene: TRBJ2-7
v_gene: TRBV7-2
CDR3aa: CASSSFADSSSYEQYF
CDR3nt: TGTGCCAGCAGCTCCTTCGCGGACAGCAGCTCCTACGAGCAGTACTTC

abundance: .
d_gene: TRBD1
j_gene: TRBJ1-2
v_gene: TRBV28
CDR3aa: CASSDPGQGFFGYTF
CDR3nt: TGTGCCAGCAGTGATCCGGGACAGGGTTTCTTCGGCTACACCTTC

abundance: .
d_gene: .
j_gene: TRBJ1-1
v_gene: TRBV4-3
CDR3aa: CASSSTRQSNTEAFF
CDR3nt: TGCGCCAGCAGCTCTACCCGACAGAGCAACACTGAAGCTTTCTTT

abundance: .
d_gene: TRBD2
j_gene: TRBJ2-7
v_gene: TRBV27
CDR3aa: CASSLKREGYEQYF
CDR3nt: TGTGCCAGCAGTCTCAAGCGGGAGGGATACGAGCAGTACTTC

abundance: few
d_gene: .
j_gene: TRBJ1-5
v_gene: TRBV6-4
CDR3aa: CASSELQGGPQHF
CDR3nt: TGTGCCAGCAGTGAGTTACAGGGTGGGCCCCAGCATTTT

abundance: .
d_gene: TRBD1
j_gene: TRBJ1-5
v_gene: TRBV7-2
CDR3aa: CASSLVPGQIYQPQHF
CDR3nt: TGTGCCAGCAGCTTAGTACCGGGACAGATCTATCAGCCCCAGCATTTT